This T cell receptor (beta chain) was recovered during a study of OX40 agonist ivuxolimab in advanced cancers. Sequencing was performed with immunoSEQ multiplex PCR; in TCRdb, only in-frame clones are kept and a portion is missing. The sample contains about 60,000 clones, roughly four fifths of which appear only once. With respect to this clone: The antigen remains undetermined.

Regarding the study as a whole: At doses 0.1 to 3.0 mg/kg, CD4+ and CD8+ clones expanded.

The junction had 7 bases not matched to a gene; V was cut back by 3 bases and J by 0 bases. Germline V gene lookup returns CDR1 SGHDN and CDR2 FVKESK. The CDR3 runs 16 residues. The sequence came from an adult with an advanced solid tumor such as melanoma, head and neck, liver or kidney cancer. The rearrangement joins TRBV14 to TRBJ2-7, with 8 nucleotides matching TRBD2. Source: CD4+ or CD8+ T cells sorted from blood, taken in a trial of the OX40 agonist ivuxolimab. CDR3 region: CASSHSVAGLSYEQYF. The DNA for the CDR3 is TGTGCCAGCAGCCATAGTGTAGCGGGACTCTCCTACGAGCAGTACTTC.